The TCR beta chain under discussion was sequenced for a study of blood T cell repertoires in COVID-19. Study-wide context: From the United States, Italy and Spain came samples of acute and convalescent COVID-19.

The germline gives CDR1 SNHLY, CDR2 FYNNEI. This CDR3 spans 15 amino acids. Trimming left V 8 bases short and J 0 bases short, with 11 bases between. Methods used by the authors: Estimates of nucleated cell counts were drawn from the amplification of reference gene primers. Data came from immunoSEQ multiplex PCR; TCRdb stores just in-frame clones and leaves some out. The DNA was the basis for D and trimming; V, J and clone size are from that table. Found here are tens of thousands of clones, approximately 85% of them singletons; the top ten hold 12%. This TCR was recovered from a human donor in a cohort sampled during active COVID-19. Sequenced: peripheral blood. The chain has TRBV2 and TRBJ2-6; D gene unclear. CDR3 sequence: CASCYARSGANVLTF. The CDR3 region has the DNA TGTGCCAGCTGCTACGCCCGCTCTGGGGCCAACGTCCTGACTTTC.